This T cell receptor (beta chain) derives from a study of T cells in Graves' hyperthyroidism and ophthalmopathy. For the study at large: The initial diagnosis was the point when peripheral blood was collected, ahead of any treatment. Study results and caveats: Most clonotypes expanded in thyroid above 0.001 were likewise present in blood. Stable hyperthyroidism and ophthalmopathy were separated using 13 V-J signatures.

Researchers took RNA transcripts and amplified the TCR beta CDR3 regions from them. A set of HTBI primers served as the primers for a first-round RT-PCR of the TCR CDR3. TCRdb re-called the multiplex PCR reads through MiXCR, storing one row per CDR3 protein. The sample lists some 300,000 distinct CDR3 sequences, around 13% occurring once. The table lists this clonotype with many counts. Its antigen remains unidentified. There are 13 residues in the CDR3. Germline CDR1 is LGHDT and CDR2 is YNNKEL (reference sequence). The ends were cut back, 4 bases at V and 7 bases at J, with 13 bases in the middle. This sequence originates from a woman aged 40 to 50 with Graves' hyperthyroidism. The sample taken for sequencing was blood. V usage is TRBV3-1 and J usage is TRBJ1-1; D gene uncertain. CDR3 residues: CASSPQMGIEAFF. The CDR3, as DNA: TGTGCCAGCAGCCCACAAATGGGCATTGAAGCTTTCTTT.